Sequencing of this T cell receptor (beta chain) was carried out in a study of blood T cell repertoires in COVID-19. Across the whole study: T cells, B-cell-depleted T cells, or PBMCs provided the cDNA or gDNA that served as material.

Germline V gene lookup returns CDR1 SNHLY and CDR2 FYNNEI. Trimming removed 7 bases at V and 4 bases at J, with 13 bases between. The CDR3 spans 13 residues. The assay was immunoSEQ multiplex PCR, and TCRdb's table has in-frame clones only and misses some. The sample has 300,000 to 350,000 clones, over 75% seen once. Sequencing was done on a sample of PBMCs or T cells enriched from blood (not recorded which). The receptor was derived from a man younger than 40 who had recovered from COVID-19. V and J are TRBV2 and TRBJ1-2, with D perhaps TRBD1 (5 bases). The chain's CDR3 is CASKRGVFYGYTF. CDR3 nucleotide sequence: TGTGCCAGCAAGCGGGGGGTTTTCTATGGCTACACCTTC.